The 28 T cell receptor beta chains below were found in one sample sequenced in a study. The sorted Tregs were CD4+CD25+CD127-/low cells. MiXCR was run by TCRdb on the 5' RACE reads, yielding one entry per CDR3 protein. The sample includes 34,000 or so distinct CDR3 sequences, 25% to 30% seen only once; the top ten take 2.3%. Sequenced: tumor-infiltrating Tregs sorted from the breast tumor. Receptors originate from a female donor with breast cancer.

This clonotype is medium-sized within its sample. CDR3 nucleotides: TGTGCCAGCAGTGAATATGTCTACGAGCAGTACTTC. Encoded protein: CASSEYVYEQYF. This sequence joins TRBV6-1 and TRBJ2-7; D unresolved. This CDR3 region has 12 residues. V lost 2 bases and J 3 bases, leaving 5 bases between the germline ends. CDR1 is MNHNS, CDR2 SASEGT, per germline.

About this clonotype: Sequence at one end of the junction differs from germline and may be a read error. The chain employs TRBV12-3 or TRBV12-4 and TRBJ1-4; D might be TRBD1 (6 bases). CDR3 size: 15 residues. The CDR3 spells CASGVSDRTNEKLSF. The CDR3 bases are TGTGCCAGCGGGGTTTCGGACAGAACTAATGAAAAACTGTCTTTT.

This sequence joins TRBV11-2 and TRBJ2-1; TRBD2 matches at 10 bases. From germline, CDR1 is SGHAT and CDR2 FQNNGV. The CDR3 is made up of 18 amino acids. The J segment lost 8 bases and the V segment lost 3 bases, leaving 16 bases of the junction unmatched. CDR3 DNA sequence: TGTGCCAGCAGCTTCGAAGACCTAACTAGCGGGGCATTGGATGAGCAGTTCTTC. Its protein is CASSFEDLTSGALDEQFF.

This clonotype was counted only a few times. This chain links TRBV12-3 or TRBV12-4 with TRBJ2-1; D remains unclear. The CDR3 has 16 residues. The V end was cut by 5 bases, the J end by 0 bases, with 14 bases between. The CDR3 loop reads CASSPRVWSSYNEQFF. In DNA, the CDR3 is TGTGCCAGCAGTCCCCGCGTTTGGAGCTCCTACAATGAGCAGTTCTTC.

This rearrangement joins TRBV7-2 to TRBJ1-6; D remains ambiguous. This CDR3 comprises 15 residues. Trimming stripped 5 bases from V and 7 bases from J, with 15 bases between. CDR1 and CDR2 (germline): SGHTA, FQGNSA. For the CDR3, the DNA is TGTGCCAGCAGCCCCCAGGAGGGTTGGAATTCACCCCTCCACTTT. This gives the protein CASSPQEGWNSPLHF.

V usage is TRBV11-2 and J usage is TRBJ2-7; 8 bases are a match to TRBD1. CDR3 length: 15 amino acids. The junction had 8 bases not matched to a gene; V was cut back by 3 bases and J by 4 bases. Germline V gene data show CDR1 as SGHAT and CDR2 as FQNNGV. CDR3 in amino acids: CASSFGQGDMYEQYF. For the CDR3, the DNA is TGTGCCAGCAGCTTCGGACAGGGTGATATGTACGAGCAGTACTTC.

This clonotype was recorded many times. The rearrangement uses TRBV11-2 and TRBJ2-3, with D possibly matching TRBD2 (6 bases). The CDR3 is 18 residues long. Germline V lookup: CDR1 SGHAT, CDR2 FQNNGV. V was shortened by 5 bases and J by 1 base, with 22 bases between the two germline ends. In nucleotides, the CDR3 is TGTGCCAGCAGCAGTGCGACCGGGAGTTGGTTGGGCACAGATACGCAGTATTTT. It encodes CASSSATGSWLGTDTQYF.

This clonotype appeared many times. CDR3 nucleotide sequence: TGTGCCAGCACTTCTCTAGCGGGAGGGACCGATGAGCAGTTCTTC. Protein: CASTSLAGGTDEQFF. J is TRBJ2-1 and V is TRBV18; 12 nucleotides line up with TRBD2. This CDR3 is built from 15 residues. Germline lookup yields CDR1 KGHSH and CDR2 LQKENI. J lost 8 bases, V lost 8 bases, and 10 bases had no gene match.

This CDR3 is CASSLGAGQEKYEQYF. CDR3 coding DNA: TGCGCCAGCAGCCTCGGAGCGGGACAGGAGAAATACGAGCAGTACTTC. The chain recombines TRBV5-1 with TRBJ2-7, with D tentatively TRBD1 (8 bases). V lost 4 bases and J lost 4, with 21 bases in between. This CDR3 is 16 amino acids long. Germline loops: CDR1 SGHRS, CDR2 YFSETQ.

This clonotype is medium-sized by share. The chain combines TRBV15 with TRBJ2-1; D may match TRBD1 or TRBD2 (5 bases each). Germline-derived CDR1 and CDR2 are LNHNV and YYDKDF (reference sequence). Between the trimmed V and J ends, which lost 3 bases and 4 bases, there was a span of 10 bases. The CDR3 spans 14 residues. CDR3 coding DNA: TGTGCCACCAGCAGGGGGACCGAATACAATGAGCAGTTCTTC. This translates into CATSRGTEYNEQFF.

This chain joins TRBV29-1 and TRBJ2-1; 8 bases match TRBD2. The CDR3 covers 14 residues. In germline, CDR1 is SQVTM, CDR2 ANQGSEA. V lost 4 bases and J lost 5; bases outside the gene matches: 7. The CDR3 protein is CSVVPGRVDNEQFF. CDR3 DNA sequence: TGCAGCGTTGTCCCCGGGAGGGTGGACAATGAGCAGTTCTTC.

V usage is TRBV6-5 and J usage is TRBJ1-2; D gene ambiguous. Germline V gives CDR1 MNHEY, CDR2 SVGAGI. The CDR3 covers 13 residues. Between the trimmed V and J ends, which lost 4 bases and 7 bases, there was a span of 13 bases. The CDR3 nucleotides read TGTGCCAGCAGTTCCCTCTCCTGGGGTGGCTACACCTTC. Protein product: CASSSLSWGGYTF.

The sample holds many counts of this clonotype. The chain has TRBV5-4 and TRBJ2-1; TRBD2 is a possible D gene (5 bases). The V gene's germline CDR1 is SGHNT and CDR2 YYREEE (reference sequence). The ends were cut back, 4 bases at V and 7 bases at J, with 15 bases in the middle. This CDR3 contains 14 residues. Here the CDR3 reads CASSASSIGNEQFF. The CDR3 coding sequence is TGTGCCAGCAGCGCCTCTAGCATTGGTAATGAGCAGTTCTTC.

The chain combines TRBV10-2 with TRBJ1-5; D unclear. The germline gives CDR1 WSHSY, CDR2 SAAADI. Trimming took off 6 bases at V and 2 bases at J, with 11 bases between the two ends. This CDR3 has 14 residues. CDR3 sequence (DNA): TGCGCCAGCAGGGACGGACCTCGCAATCAGCCCCAGCATTTT. This sequence encodes CASRDGPRNQPQHF.

About this clonotype itself: One base away lies a much larger clone, so this may be a sequencing read error. CDR3 region: CASSVETDTQYF. The CDR3 bases are TGTGCCAGCAGCGTAGAAACAGATACGCAGTATTTT. The chain employs TRBV9 and TRBJ2-3; D not resolved. This CDR3 comprises 12 residues. The germline V gene encodes CDR1 SGDLS and CDR2 YYNGEE. Trimming pared 0 bases from V and 3 bases from J, leaving 2 bases between.

As concerns this clonotype: The germline gene is not matched at one end of the junction; a read error may be the cause. The chain employs TRBV3-1 and TRBJ2-2; a weak D match, TRBD2 (5 bases). The CDR3 extends over 12 amino acids. Germline V gives CDR1 LGHDT, CDR2 YNNKEL (reference sequence). CDR3 bases: TGTGCCAGCAGCCCTCGGACCGGGAAGCTGTTTTTT. Translating gives CASSPRTGKLFF.

The rearrangement joins TRBV6-5 to TRBJ2-1, with 9 bases aligning to TRBD1. Trimming took 6 bases from V and 6 from J; bases not matched to a gene: 6. CDR3 length: 14 amino acids. Germline V lookup: CDR1 MNHEY, CDR2 SVGAGI. The CDR3 region is CASSYRTGANEQFF. In DNA form, the CDR3 reads TGTGCCAGCAGCTACCGGACAGGGGCCAATGAGCAGTTCTTC.

V and J are TRBV6-5 and TRBJ2-2, with 8 nucleotides matching TRBD2. The CDR3 has 14 residues. Germline-derived CDR1 and CDR2 are MNHEY and SVGAGI. The V segment lost 8 bases and the J segment 5 bases; nucleotides outside the gene matches: 7. In nucleotides, the CDR3 is TGTGCCAGCCGACGGACTAGCTGGACCGGGGAGCTGTTTTTT. As protein: CASRRTSWTGELFF.

This chain links TRBV11-2 with TRBJ2-2; 8 bases match TRBD2. The V segment lost 5 bases and the J segment 4 bases; nucleotides outside the gene matches: 9. CDR3 size: 16 residues. Germline V lookup: CDR1 SGHAT, CDR2 FQNNGV. CDR3 sequence (DNA): TGTGCCAGCAGCGAACAAAGCGGACTAGCCACCGGGGAGCTGTTTTTT. This encodes CASSEQSGLATGELFF.

The chain carries TRBV15 and TRBJ1-2; D perhaps matches TRBD1 (5 bases). V lost 3 bases and J 8 bases, leaving 13 bases between the germline ends. Germline CDR1 reads LNHNV; CDR2 reads YYDKDF (reference sequence). This CDR3 has 13 amino acids. The CDR3 region is CATSSGGPEGYTF. For the CDR3, the DNA is TGTGCCACCAGCAGTGGGGGACCGGAAGGCTACACCTTC.

Ten or more counts support this clonotype. The chain links TRBV3-1 to TRBJ1-4; 8 nucleotides match TRBD1. This CDR3 comprises 14 residues. The trim removed 3 bases at V and 8 bases at J, leaving 5 bases unmatched. Germline V lookup: CDR1 LGHDT, CDR2 YNNKEL (reference sequence). The CDR3 loop reads CASSQDRVDEKLFF. The DNA of the CDR3 is TGTGCCAGCAGCCAGGACAGGGTGGACGAAAAACTGTTTTTT.

Ten or more counts support this clonotype. The J gene is TRBJ2-1, the V gene TRBV7-6, with D possibly TRBD1 on 6 matching bases. The germline V gene encodes CDR1 SGHVS and CDR2 FNYEAQ. Trimming cost V 5 bases and J 9 bases, with 20 bases left between them. This CDR3 is 15 amino acids long. This CDR3 reads CASSRTGTTRLEQFF. The CDR3 nucleotides read TGTGCCAGCAGCCGTACCGGGACAACACGGCTTGAGCAGTTCTTC.

The V and J genes are TRBV29-1 and TRBJ1-1; 9 bases align to TRBD1. The CDR3 is 13 residues long. With V trimmed by 8 bases and J by 5 bases, 9 bases remained unmatched. Germline V CDR1 and CDR2: SQVTM, ANQGSEA. The CDR3 protein is CSIIQGANTEAFF. CDR3 nucleotide sequence: TGCAGCATAATACAGGGGGCGAATACTGAAGCTTTCTTT.

A single count supports this clonotype. J is TRBJ1-4 and V is TRBV12-3 or TRBV12-4; TRBD1 agrees at 11 bases. Trimming took 4 bases from V and 10 from J; bases not matched to a gene: 5. The length of the CDR3 is 14 residues. CDR3 residues: CASSSGDRGGKLFF. The CDR3 bases are TGTGCCAGCAGTTCAGGGGACAGGGGGGGAAAACTGTTTTTT.

This rearrangement joins TRBV29-1 to TRBJ1-5; 10 positions match TRBD1. The trim removed 6 bases at V and 6 bases at J, leaving 8 bases unmatched. Germline V gives CDR1 SQVTM, CDR2 ANQGSEA. This CDR3 is 14 amino acids long. CDR3 nucleotides: TGCAGCGTCCTCTTGACAGGGGGCGGTCAGCCCCAGCATTTT. Its protein is CSVLLTGGGQPQHF.

This clonotype was observed a single time. The rearrangement joins TRBV7-3 to TRBJ2-1, with D unresolved. TRBJ2-7 explains the end of the DNA better; the J call may be wrong. The CDR3 length is 19 residues. Germline V gene lookup returns CDR1 SGHTA and CDR2 FQGTGA. CDR3 DNA sequence: TGTGCTAGTGTTACCTTGAAGATGCCAGCCGGATTATCCTACAATGAGCAGTACTTC. This encodes CASVTLKMPAGLSYNEQYF.

V is TRBV7-9 and J is TRBJ2-7, with 7 bases fitting TRBD1. V lost 4 bases to trimming and J lost 4 bases; unmatched junction nucleotides: 13. Looked up from germline, CDR1 is SEHNR and CDR2 is FQNEAQ (reference sequence). This CDR3 contains 16 residues. The CDR3 reads CASSSEGTAFGYEQYF. CDR3 coding DNA: TGTGCCAGCAGCTCAGAAGGGACAGCGTTTGGTTACGAGCAGTACTTC.

The rearrangement uses TRBV20-1 and TRBJ2-1; 11 bases agree with TRBD2. V was clipped by 0 bases and J by 6 bases; unmatched bases: 13. The length of the CDR3 is 18 residues. Germline values: CDR1 DFQATT, CDR2 SNEGSKA (reference sequence). CDR3 sequence: CSAREPPSGRRYPNEQFF. The CDR3, as DNA: TGCAGTGCTAGAGAACCCCCTAGCGGGAGGAGGTACCCCAATGAGCAGTTCTTC.